A single T cell receptor (beta chain) is shown here with its context. The record originates from a study of T cells in localized non-small cell lung cancer. Generated by immunoSEQ multiplex PCR, the TCRdb table keeps only in-frame clones and is missing some. The data hold tens of thousands of clones, with roughly 85% observed a single time. The CDR3 extends over 14 amino acids. Germline CDR1 is MNHEY and CDR2 is SMNVEV (reference sequence). The V gene end was trimmed by 0 bases and the J gene end by 5 bases; junction bases not matched to a gene: 0. The V gene is TRBV27, the J gene TRBJ1-4, with TRBD1 matching 7 bases. This clonotype originated in a male donor at least 60 years old with stage II lung adenocarcinoma. Sequencing used peripheral blood mononuclear cells, obtained before any cancer treatment. The DNA for the CDR3 is TGTGCCAGCAGTTTATCGACAGGGAATGAAAAACTGTTTTTT. This sequence encodes CASSLSTGNEKLFF.